A selection of T cell receptor beta chains follows, all from one sample in a study of shared clonotypes between healthy human individuals. Sequenced by immunoSEQ multiplex PCR; TCRdb stores in-frame clones only, minus some. The data show millions of clones, around 95% seen once. The specimen sequenced was naive CD4+ T cells sorted from blood. The receptors originated from a man aged 18 to 30 in good health. CDR3s include the opening cysteine and the closing phenylalanine or tryptophan. Where a row states a size, it is once, few, many or the class of an expanded clone; other rows omit it.

CASSLDRARGSRGSYEQYF	19	TRBV11-2	NA	TRBJ2-7
CASSSRSGENTGELFF	16	TRBV7-2	NA	TRBJ2-2
CASSRLAGGLDEQYF	15	TRBV4-1	NA	TRBJ2-7
CASPPPAGRWATEAFF	16	TRBV28	NA	TRBJ1-1
CASRGPQVEKLFF	13	TRBV30	NA	TRBJ1-4
CASSIRQATNEKLFF	15	TRBV28	NA	TRBJ1-4
CAWSSFGGSTDTQYF	15	TRBV30	NA	TRBJ2-3
CASSPRDTLGGGQFF	15	TRBV18	NA	TRBJ2-1
CASSHTGTSGNNEQFF	16	TRBV11-3	NA	TRBJ2-1
CASSSSITDTQYF	13	TRBV19	NA	TRBJ2-3
CASSLSLVQETQYF	14	TRBV7-2	NA	TRBJ2-5
CASSEPGGGSNSNQPQHF	18	TRBV6-1	NA	TRBJ1-5
CASSDPRDDTEAFF	14	TRBV2	NA	TRBJ1-1
CASSLAGESSYEQYF	15	TRBV7-2	NA	TRBJ2-7
CASSDSGTGANEQYF	15	TRBV7-9	NA	TRBJ2-7
CATGGNADTQYF	12	TRBV2	NA	TRBJ2-3
CASIRTAGTYNEQFF	15	TRBV27	NA	TRBJ2-1
CASSYASQENTDTQYF	16	TRBV6-6	NA	TRBJ2-3
CASSLSLHGDTQYF	14	TRBV5-4	NA	TRBJ2-3
CASSSGTGVSYGYTF	15	TRBV27	NA	TRBJ1-2
CASRNHEQYF	10	TRBV2	NA	TRBJ2-7
CASSLIADTQYF	12	TRBV7-9	NA	TRBJ2-3
CASSEDRGSYEQYF	14	TRBV5-1	NA	TRBJ2-7
CASSLSLQDEQYF	13	TRBV11-1	NA	TRBJ2-7
CASSLAGRGWNQPQHF	16	TRBV7-8	NA	TRBJ1-5
CSVVRGSGDTQYF	13	TRBV29-1	NA	TRBJ2-3
CASSPGRGSSGANVLTF	17	TRBV18	NA	TRBJ2-6
CASSDGAGTLGGNEQFF	17	TRBV9	NA	TRBJ2-1
CASGLGDTADTQYF	14	TRBV12-5	NA	TRBJ2-3
CASSEQGDEQYF	12	TRBV10-2	NA	TRBJ2-7
CASSFTRVANEKLFF	15	TRBV5-5	NA	TRBJ1-4
CAIKRLPSNYGYTF	14	TRBV15	few	TRBJ1-2
CASSPGQGYGYTF	13	TRBV19	NA	TRBJ1-2
CAWTRGNTGELFF	13	TRBV30	NA	TRBJ2-2
CASSKARQLGNTQYF	15	TRBV21-1	once	TRBJ2-3
CAWSPSTQQTQYF	13	TRBV30	NA	TRBJ2-5
CASSLALDNSPLHF	14	TRBV5-5	NA	TRBJ1-6
CASSVVDTQYF	11	TRBV9	once	TRBJ2-3
CASSQATQSHNEQFF	15	TRBV4-1	NA	TRBJ2-1
CASSSQGAGEKLFF	14	TRBV7-2	NA	TRBJ1-4
CASRGEMRSNGYTF	14	TRBV6-5	NA	TRBJ1-2
CASRPQGSYEQYF	13	TRBV10-1	NA	TRBJ2-7
CASSSGLAGYEQYF	14	TRBV2	NA	TRBJ2-7
CASSTRGQGNEKLFF	15	TRBV5-5	NA	TRBJ1-4
CASSYSGQGAFGYTF	15	TRBV6-5	NA	TRBJ1-2
CATKLAGGDTQYF	13	TRBV25-1	NA	TRBJ2-3
CAISGDRETYEQYF	14	TRBV10-3	NA	TRBJ2-7
CASSPESRGEQFF	13	TRBV27	NA	TRBJ2-1